This T cell receptor (beta chain) was documented in a study of CD8+ T cells in alopecia areata. CD4, CD8alpha, NKG2D, NKG2ACE and other markers guided sorting of pooled cutaneous lymph node cells. Deletions cut 1 base from V and 0 bases from J, with 5 bases between. CDR3 length equals 14 residues. In germline, CDR1 is NNHDY, CDR2 SYVADS. TCR sequencing used cDNA made by reverse transcription of extracted RNA. Clones were sequenced by immunoSEQ multiplex PCR, and TCRdb holds only the in-frame ones, with some missing. Singletons are absent from the sample, which has over 5,500 clones. Concerning this clone: Genes here carry mouse names. The read terminates 4 residues ahead of where the CDR3 ends, so the germline J gene completes it.

The gene calls are TRBV13-3 and TRBJ2-1, with unresolved D. The sequenced sample consisted of CD8+ T cells sorted from a lymph node. This receptor was obtained from a C3H/HeJ mouse with alopecia areata. As its MHC haplotype, the strain has H2-k. The sequenced part of the CDR3 DNA is TGTGCCAGCAGTGATAACACTAACTATGCT. As protein: CASSDNTNYA. In full, the CDR3 is CASSDNTNYAEQFF.